The 27 T cell receptor beta chains below all came from one sample that was sequenced in a study of CD4+ T cells in melanoma (dated by TCRdb to between 2020 and 2023). The method behind the library was the immunoSEQ multiplex PCR assay. This immuneACCESS table, as held by TCRdb, lists in-frame sequences with V and J called but not all clones. Of the missing ones, under half trace to an unresolved V gene in checked studies; the others have no known cause. Here the sample has about 50,000 clones; approximately 89% occur a single time. 12% of the sample is in the top ten clones. The specimen was peripheral blood. The origin of the receptors is a human donor with melanoma.

The chain combines TRBV15 with TRBJ2-3, with no clear D. Per germline, CDR1 LNHNV and CDR2 YYDKDF (reference sequence). Trimming pared 0 bases from V and 5 bases from J, leaving 3 bases between. The CDR3 length is 12 residues. Here the CDR3 reads CATSREGDTQYF. CDR3 nucleotides: TGTGCCACCAGCAGAGAAGGAGATACGCAGTATTTT.

This chain links TRBV19 with TRBJ2-7; D is perhaps TRBD1 (7 bases). This CDR3 is 14 amino acids long. Germline V CDR1 and CDR2: LNHDA, SQIVND (reference sequence). V was shortened by 6 bases and J by 2 bases, with 14 bases between the two germline ends. CDR3 in DNA: TGTGCCAGTAGAACGGGAGACAGGGCCTACGAGCAGTACTTC. It translates to CASRTGDRAYEQYF.

V is TRBV7-2 and J is TRBJ2-2, with 9 positions matching TRBD2. This CDR3 is built from 14 residues. The V gene's germline CDR1 is SGHTA and CDR2 FQGNSA. The junction had 5 bases not matched to a gene; V was cut back by 5 bases and J by 7 bases. CDR3 sequence: CASSERGEGGELFF. Written as DNA, the CDR3 is TGTGCCAGCAGCGAGCGGGGGGAGGGCGGGGAGCTGTTTTTT.

This clone appeared a few times. The DNA for the CDR3 is TGTGCCAGCAGGTTACAGGGGTGGGCCCTCCACTTT. Translated, it gives CASRLQGWALHF. The chain employs TRBV2 and TRBJ1-6, with 7 positions matching TRBD1. Germline V gives CDR1 SNHLY, CDR2 FYNNEI. J was trimmed by 14 bases and V by 6 bases; bases with no gene match: 7. The CDR3 spans 12 residues.

V and J are TRBV18 and TRBJ2-2; D not resolved. The CDR3 covers 13 residues. Germline V CDR1 and CDR2: KGHSH, LQKENI. Trimming took 0 bases from V and 7 from J, leaving 6 bases between them. CDR3 nucleotide sequence: TGTGCCAGCTCACCACCTAGAGTCGGGGAGCTGTTTTTT. Protein: CASSPPRVGELFF. The full variable domain, with the rest looked up from reference TRBV18 and TRBJ2-2, is NAGVMQNPRHLVRRRGQEARLRCSPMKGHSHVYWYRQLPEEGLKFMVYLQKENIIDESGMPKERFSAEFPKEGPSILRIQQVVRGDSAAYFCASSPPRVGELFFGEGSRLTVL.

The count of this clone is one. V usage is TRBV19 and J usage is TRBJ2-1; TRBD2 matches at 9 bases. The germline V gene encodes CDR1 LNHDA and CDR2 SQIVND (reference sequence). The V segment lost 4 bases and the J segment 9 bases; nucleotides outside the gene matches: 7. The CDR3 spans 14 residues. The CDR3 nucleotides are TGTGCCAGTAGTAAGGCGGGGGGGCCCGGTGAGCAGTTCTTC. This gives the protein CASSKAGGPGEQFF.

A note on this clone: A read error may produce the germline difference seen at one junction end. The V gene is TRBV2, the J gene TRBJ1-5; TRBD1 aligns across 10 bases. The CDR3 extends over 15 amino acids. Looked up from germline, CDR1 is SNHLY and CDR2 is FYNNEI. The CDR3 DNA follows: TGTGCCAGCAGTAAAGCCGGGACAGGGGAACAGCCCCAGCATTTT. This gives the protein CASSKAGTGEQPQHF.

The chain uses TRBV19 and TRBJ1-1; D not certain. Trimming took 0 bases from V and 4 from J, leaving 15 bases between them. Germline V lookup: CDR1 LNHDA, CDR2 SQIVND (reference sequence). There are 16 residues in the CDR3. CDR3: CASSIDFRVEGTEAFF. In nucleotides, the CDR3 is TGTGCCAGTAGTATAGATTTTAGGGTAGAAGGCACTGAAGCTTTCTTT.

The chain joins TRBV11-3 to TRBJ2-1; TRBD2 matches at 8 bases. The J segment lost 6 bases and the V segment lost 5 bases, leaving 15 bases of the junction unmatched. CDR3 length equals 17 residues. CDR1 and CDR2 from the germline V gene are SGHNT and YENEEA. Written as DNA, the CDR3 is TGTGCCAGCAGCCCCGAAGGTACGGGGGGGCAAGGCAATGAGCAGTTCTTC. Its translation: CASSPEGTGGQGNEQFF.

This rearrangement joins TRBV7-8 to TRBJ1-5, with a weak D call TRBD1 (5 bases). CDR3 length equals 16 residues. V lost 0 bases to trimming and J lost 3 bases, with 12 bases between them. CDR1 and CDR2 from the germline V gene are SGHVS and FQNEAQ. This chain's CDR3 is CASSLARWGNNQPQHF. The CDR3 nucleotides are TGTGCCAGCAGCTTAGCACGTTGGGGGAACAATCAGCCCCAGCATTTT.

This clone occurred once. The chain employs TRBV7-6 and TRBJ2-5; D unresolved. V shed 6 bases and J shed 4 bases, with 12 bases lying between them. The CDR3 consists of 13 residues. Germline V gene sequence: CDR1 SGHVS, CDR2 FNYEAQ. The CDR3 loop is CASSLTSLETQYF. CDR3 nucleotide sequence: TGTGCCAGCAGTCTTACTTCCCTAGAGACCCAGTACTTC. Drawing the rest from reference TRBV7-6 and TRBJ2-5, the complete variable domain is GAGVSQSPRYKVTKRGQDVALRCDPISGHVSLYWYRQALGQGPEFLTYFNYEAQQDKSGLPNDRFSAERPEGSISTLTIQRTEQRDSAMYRCASSLTSLETQYFGPGTRLLVL.

Concerning this clone: A far larger clone is a single base away, which makes a read error likely. This chain joins TRBV5-6 and TRBJ1-2; 10 bases are a match to TRBD1. The CDR3 sequence is 13 residues long. Germline-derived CDR1 and CDR2 are SGHDT and YYEEEE. V shed 0 bases, J shed 7 bases, and the junction held 0 bases outside the gene matches. In nucleotides, the CDR3 is TGTGCCAGCAGCTTGGGGACAGGGGGTGGCTACACCTTC. It encodes CASSLGTGGGYTF.

The chain has TRBV7-2 and TRBJ1-6; 8 positions agree with TRBD1. The CDR3 runs 13 residues. Germline CDR1 SGHTA, CDR2 FQGNSA. Trimming cost V 5 bases and J 8 bases; bases outside gene matches: 2. CDR3 amino acids: CASSPTGDSPLHF. Written as DNA, the CDR3 is TGTGCCAGCAGCCCGACAGGGGATTCACCCCTCCACTTT.

The gene calls are TRBV5-1 and TRBJ2-7; 10 positions match TRBD2. The CDR3 loop spans 19 amino acids. V lost 4 bases and J lost 3; bases outside the gene matches: 19. CDR1 and CDR2 (germline): SGHRS, YFSETQ. In nucleotides, the CDR3 is TGCGCCAGCAGCCGGGGACCGGGACTAGCGTTCCGTATGCGCTACGAGCAGTACTTC. Its translation: CASSRGPGLAFRMRYEQYF.

The rearrangement uses TRBV2 and TRBJ1-5; D is unresolved. The CDR3 is made up of 14 amino acids. Germline values: CDR1 SNHLY, CDR2 FYNNEI. V was pared by 4 bases and J by 3 bases, with 10 bases between. The CDR3 nucleotides are TGTGCCAGCAGTGGCCAGGTTAACAATCAGCCCCAGCATTTT. Translation: CASSGQVNNQPQHF.

The rearrangement joins TRBV5-1 to TRBJ2-2, with D perhaps matching TRBD1 or TRBD2 (6 bases each). Germline CDR1 and CDR2: SGHRS and YFSETQ. The CDR3 has 15 amino acids. Between the trimmed V and J ends, which lost 2 bases and 1 base, there was a span of 9 bases. CDR3 amino acids: CASSFEGGNTGELFF. DNA for the CDR3: TGCGCCAGCAGCTTCGAGGGGGGGAACACCGGGGAGCTGTTTTTT.

The chain joins TRBV19 to TRBJ2-2; TRBD1 matches at 7 bases. This CDR3 is built from 14 residues. J was trimmed by 0 bases and V by 10 bases; bases with no gene match: 5. Germline loops: CDR1 LNHDA, CDR2 SQIVND (reference sequence). CDR3 bases: TGTGCCACCTTGGACAGGACGAACACCGGGGAGCTGTTTTTT. Translation gives CATLDRTNTGELFF.

The gene calls are TRBV6-6 and TRBJ1-2, with D hard to call. Germline V gives CDR1 MNHNY, CDR2 SVGAGI (reference sequence). V was pared by 9 bases and J by 2 bases, with 10 bases between. The CDR3 length is 12 residues. This CDR3 reads CASGPGNYGYTF. The CDR3 DNA reads as TGTGCCAGTGGTCCGGGCAACTATGGCTACACCTTC.

V gene TRBV10-2 combines with J gene TRBJ1-1; weak D call: TRBD1 (6 bases). Germline values: CDR1 WSHSY, CDR2 SAAADI. The CDR3 is 13 amino acids. Trimming stripped 8 bases from V and 4 bases from J, with 14 bases between. CDR3 DNA sequence: TGCGCCAGCTCAAGGACAGCAACCACTGAAGCTTTCTTT. This gives the protein CASSRTATTEAFF.

The chain recombines TRBV4-1 with TRBJ2-7, with 9 positions matching TRBD2. The V gene end was trimmed by 4 bases and the J gene end by 2 bases; junction bases not matched to a gene: 9. The CDR3 length is 16 residues. CDR1 MGHRA and CDR2 YSYEKL come from the germline V gene. This chain's CDR3 is CASSPLERGAPYEQYF. The CDR3 region has the DNA TGCGCCAGCAGCCCACTGGAGCGGGGGGCCCCCTACGAGCAGTACTTC.

V gene TRBV15 combines with J gene TRBJ2-7, with D hard to call. V gave up 0 bases and J gave up 2 bases, with 11 bases separating them. The germline V gene has CDR1 LNHNV and CDR2 YYDKDF (reference sequence). The CDR3 has 15 amino acids. CDR3: CATSREGGSTYEQYF. The DNA of the CDR3 is TGTGCCACCAGCAGAGAGGGTGGTAGTACCTACGAGCAGTACTTC.

This chain connects TRBV5-1 to TRBJ1-2; unclear D gene. Per germline, CDR1 SGHRS and CDR2 YFSETQ. The CDR3 consists of 13 residues. Trimming removed 0 bases at V and 4 bases at J, with 7 bases between. In nucleotides, the CDR3 is TGCGCCAGCAGCTTGGCCTCTCCCTATGGCTACACCTTC. Translation gives CASSLASPYGYTF.

The J gene is TRBJ2-1, the V gene TRBV29-1; D remains ambiguous. Germline V gene lookup returns CDR1 SQVTM and CDR2 ANQGSEA. The CDR3 length is 12 residues. Trimming pared 5 bases from V and 0 bases from J, leaving 5 bases between. The CDR3 here is CSVPGSYNEQFF. CDR3 in DNA: TGCAGCGTTCCAGGCTCCTACAATGAGCAGTTCTTC.

V gene TRBV7-2 combines with J gene TRBJ1-1; no reliable D call. Trimming removed 5 bases at V and 6 bases at J, with 19 bases between. CDR3 size: 15 residues. CDR1 is SGHTA and CDR2 is FQGNSA in the germline V gene. The CDR3 nucleotides are TGTGCCAGCAGCCCTGGGGTGGGTATCTTGGCTGAAGCTTTCTTT. This encodes CASSPGVGILAEAFF.

This chain links TRBV30 with TRBJ1-3; D gene ambiguous. The CDR3 is made up of 11 amino acids. V was cut by 2 bases and J by 4 bases, with 3 bases left in between. CDR1 is GTSNPN, CDR2 SVGIG, per germline (reference sequence). Here the CDR3 reads CAWSRGNTIYF. The CDR3, as DNA: TGTGCCTGGAGTAGGGGAAACACCATATATTTT.

V is TRBV4-1 and J is TRBJ1-1; unclear D gene. The ends were cut back, 1 base at V and 3 bases at J, with 9 bases in the middle. The CDR3 loop spans 14 amino acids. Germline assignment: CDR1 MGHRA and CDR2 YSYEKL. The CDR3 nucleotides are TGCGCCAGCAGCCAAGGGGAGGCCGACACTGAAGCTTTCTTT. Translating it yields CASSQGEADTEAFF.

This clone has only one observation. The rearrangement joins TRBV7-8 to TRBJ2-3, with TRBD2 matching 8 bases. J lost 5 bases, V lost 5 bases, and 18 bases had no gene match. This CDR3 is 18 amino acids long. Germline V CDR1 and CDR2: SGHVS, FQNEAQ. DNA for the CDR3: TGTGCCAGCAGCCTCTACGTCGCGGGACTAGGGTTGGAAGATACGCAGTATTTT. It translates to CASSLYVAGLGLEDTQYF.